The 20 T cell receptor beta chains below all came from one sample that was sequenced in a study of blood T cell repertoires in COVID-19. Repertoires were generated with immunoSEQ multiplex PCR, while TCRdb's copy carries only in-frame clones and drops some. The table records more than 85,000 clones, about 91% of them present only once. The specimen sequenced was peripheral blood. The origin of the receptors is a man aged 18 to 35 with acute or convalescent COVID-19.

V is TRBV20-1 and J is TRBJ1-1; D is unresolved. The germline V and J ends were trimmed by 3 bases and 5 bases, with 7 bases remaining between them. The CDR3 covers 11 residues. Per the germline V gene, CDR1 is DFQATT and CDR2 is SNEGSKA (reference sequence). CDR3 sequence: CSARLGTEAFF. The CDR3 bases are TGCAGTGCTAGGCTCGGGACTGAAGCTTTCTTT.

V gene TRBV2 combines with J gene TRBJ1-6; 8 nucleotides agree with TRBD1. Trimming at V came to 10 bases and at J to 10 bases, leaving 9 bases not matched to a gene. Germline CDR1 reads SNHLY; CDR2 reads FYNNEI. The CDR3 runs 13 residues. Written as DNA, the CDR3 is TGTGCCAAGAGGGGACAGGATTACTCACCCCTCCACTTT. Its protein is CAKRGQDYSPLHF.

About this clone itself: Sequence at one end of the junction differs from germline and may be a read error. The sample contains more than one DNA sequence encoding this CDR3. This chain's CDR3 is CASGRRQETYNSPLHF. In DNA form, the CDR3 reads TGTGCCAGCGGGAGGAGGCAGGAGACCTATAATTCGCCCCTCCACTTT. V and J are TRBV19 and TRBJ1-6; D is ambiguous. Germline-derived CDR1 and CDR2 are LNHDA and SQIVND (reference sequence). This CDR3 region has 16 residues.

The chain has TRBV7-6 and TRBJ2-4; 9 bases agree with TRBD1. The length of the CDR3 is 18 residues. V dropped 4 bases and J dropped 2; count of bases not matched to a gene: 12. Germline values: CDR1 SGHVS, CDR2 FNYEAQ. In DNA, the CDR3 is TGTGCCAGCAGCTGGGGACAGGGAAGGGCTCATACCAAAAACATTCAGTACTTC. This gives the protein CASSWGQGRAHTKNIQYF.

The genes are TRBV30 and TRBJ1-2, with 9 bases matching TRBD1. CDR1 is GTSNPN, CDR2 SVGIG, per germline (reference sequence). V was clipped by 2 bases and J by 6 bases; unmatched bases: 10. This CDR3 has 15 amino acids. The CDR3 reads CAWSTPGQGIHGYTF. The CDR3 region has the DNA TGTGCCTGGAGTACCCCGGGACAGGGAATACATGGCTACACCTTC. The whole variable domain, filled in from reference TRBV30 and TRBJ1-2, reads SQTIHQWPATLVQPVGSPLSLECTVEGTSNPNLYWYRQAAGRGLQLLFYSVGIGQISSEVPQNLSASRPQDRQFILSSKKLLLSDSGFYLCAWSTPGQGIHGYTFGSGTRLTVV.

This chain joins TRBV6-5 and TRBJ1-1; 8 nucleotides align to TRBD1. CDR1 and CDR2 from the germline V gene are MNHEY and SVGAGI. The V segment lost 7 bases and the J segment 3 bases; nucleotides outside the gene matches: 10. The CDR3 consists of 15 residues. This CDR3 reads CASKARGPGDTEAFF. The DNA for the CDR3 is TGTGCCAGCAAGGCCAGGGGGCCGGGGGACACTGAAGCTTTCTTT.

This chain joins TRBV6-2 or TRBV6-3 and TRBJ2-3, with TRBD1 identical over 8 bases. This CDR3 region has 16 residues. After removal of 0 bases from V and 3 bases from J, the junction contained 5 bases not matched to a gene. Looked up from germline, CDR1 is MNHEY and CDR2 is SVGEGT. The CDR3 loop reads CASSYSRTGNTDTQYF. The CDR3 DNA reads as TGTGCCAGCAGTTACTCGAGGACAGGGAATACAGATACGCAGTATTTT.

This clone is a singleton in its sample. This chain uses TRBV10-2 with TRBJ1-1, with D possibly TRBD1 on 5 matching bases. The germline V gene encodes CDR1 WSHSY and CDR2 SAAADI. The CDR3 sequence is 18 residues long. V was clipped by 0 bases and J by 0 bases, with 17 bases between them. The DNA of the CDR3 is TGCGCCAGCAGTGAGTCAGGGGCGACAGCCATCCTGAACACTGAAGCTTTCTTT. Protein: CASSESGATAILNTEAFF.

The rearrangement links TRBV6-6 to TRBJ1-2; 7 bases agree with TRBD1. This CDR3 has 15 residues. Per the germline V gene, CDR1 is MNHNY and CDR2 is SVGAGI (reference sequence). V shed 5 bases, J shed 4 bases, and the junction held 10 bases outside the gene matches. The CDR3 is CASSQQTGLGYGYTF. CDR3 DNA sequence: TGTGCCAGCAGTCAGCAGACAGGGCTGGGCTATGGCTACACCTTC.

The CDR3 sequence: CASSRGAVGETQYF. The CDR3 nucleotides are TGTGCCAGCAGTCGTGGGGCGGTGGGGGAGACCCAGTACTTC. The V and J genes are TRBV27 and TRBJ2-5; maybe TRBD1 (5 bases). This CDR3 has 14 amino acids. Germline CDR1 is MNHEY and CDR2 is SMNVEV (reference sequence). V lost 5 bases and J 5 bases, leaving 15 bases between the germline ends.

There are a few counts of this clone. The J gene is TRBJ2-7, the V gene TRBV7-8, with TRBD1 matching 8 bases. The germline V gene has CDR1 SGHVS and CDR2 FQNEAQ. V lost 1 base, J lost 4 bases, and 6 bases stayed unmatched. The CDR3 totals 15 residues. CDR3 coding DNA: TGTGCCAGCAGCTTAGACAGGGGGATGCTATACGAGCAGTACTTC. It specifies CASSLDRGMLYEQYF.

The V gene is TRBV11-2, the J gene TRBJ2-3; TRBD1 might be the D (5 bases). CDR3 length: 14 amino acids. The germline gives CDR1 SGHAT, CDR2 FQNNGV. The V end was cut by 6 bases, the J end by 5 bases, with 15 bases between. CDR3 DNA: TGTGCCAGCAGTTTTTCTAGGGGTGTAGATACGCAGTATTTT. Amino acid sequence: CASSFSRGVDTQYF.

This chain uses TRBV28 with TRBJ1-2; D call uncertain. Germline CDR1 reads MDHEN; CDR2 reads SYDVKM. V was shortened by 3 bases and J by 3 bases, with 8 bases between the two germline ends. The CDR3 sequence is 13 residues long. This CDR3 is CASSFRRDYGYTF. CDR3 bases: TGTGCCAGCAGTTTTCGGAGGGACTATGGCTACACCTTC.

This clone was counted only a few times. The chain uses TRBV5-4 and TRBJ1-4, with D maybe TRBD1 (5 bases). This CDR3 has 15 amino acids. V was shortened by 4 bases and J by 7 bases, with 17 bases between the two germline ends. Germline V gene lookup returns CDR1 SGHNT and CDR2 YYREEE (reference sequence). The CDR3 region has the DNA TGTGCCAGCAGCCCACAGGTGACCACCCCTGAAAAACTGTTTTTT. This translates into CASSPQVTTPEKLFF.

V is TRBV12-3 or TRBV12-4 and J is TRBJ1-2; D call uncertain. V was cut by 3 bases and J by 7 bases, with 12 bases left in between. CDR3 size: 13 residues. CDR3 region: CASSFGGSIGYTF. CDR3 coding DNA: TGTGCCAGCAGTTTCGGAGGGTCGATTGGCTACACCTTC.

The gene calls are TRBV9 and TRBJ1-1; D uncertain. V lost 5 bases and J lost 1, with 12 bases in between. The CDR3 is 14 amino acids. Germline V CDR1 and CDR2: SGDLS, YYNGEE. CDR3 region: CASSETPGNTEAFF. The CDR3 nucleotides are TGTGCCAGCAGTGAGACACCTGGGAACACTGAAGCTTTCTTT.

V usage is TRBV19 and J usage is TRBJ1-5; TRBD1 aligns across 8 bases. Germline CDR1 is LNHDA and CDR2 is SQIVND (reference sequence). The CDR3 runs 15 residues. The J segment lost 6 bases and the V segment lost 3 bases, leaving 7 bases of the junction unmatched. CDR3 residues: CASSIAGGSGQPQHF. In DNA form, the CDR3 reads TGTGCCAGTAGTATTGCAGGGGGCTCAGGTCAGCCCCAGCATTTT.

The gene calls are TRBV21-1 and TRBJ1-5; TRBD1 is the table's D call and was not checked against the DNA. TRBV21-1 is marked as a pseudogene. The length of the CDR3 is 21 residues. The chain's CDR3 is CASSNPPPPGQNVRSNQPQHF. The CDR3 bases are TGTGCCAGCAGCAACCCGCCCCCCCCGGGACAAAATGTCAGAAGCAATCAGCCCCAGCATTTT.

The chain has TRBV3-1 (or the pseudogene TRBV3-2) and TRBJ1-5; 8 bases line up with TRBD1. The trim removed 3 bases at V and 5 bases at J, leaving 6 bases unmatched. The V gene's germline CDR1 is LGHDT and CDR2 YNNKEL (reference sequence). This CDR3 spans 15 amino acids. CDR3 loop: CASSHSDRGDQPQHF. The CDR3 DNA is TGTGCCAGCAGCCATTCCGACAGGGGAGATCAGCCCCAGCATTTT.

This chain links TRBV6-5 with TRBJ1-2, with 9 positions matching TRBD1. The CDR3 loop spans 14 amino acids. Per the germline V gene, CDR1 is MNHEY and CDR2 is SVGAGI. V trimming: 5 bases; J trimming: 5 bases; junction bases outside the gene matches: 6. The CDR3: CASSPNGQGYGYTF. The CDR3 DNA is TGTGCCAGCAGTCCGAATGGACAGGGGTATGGCTACACCTTC.